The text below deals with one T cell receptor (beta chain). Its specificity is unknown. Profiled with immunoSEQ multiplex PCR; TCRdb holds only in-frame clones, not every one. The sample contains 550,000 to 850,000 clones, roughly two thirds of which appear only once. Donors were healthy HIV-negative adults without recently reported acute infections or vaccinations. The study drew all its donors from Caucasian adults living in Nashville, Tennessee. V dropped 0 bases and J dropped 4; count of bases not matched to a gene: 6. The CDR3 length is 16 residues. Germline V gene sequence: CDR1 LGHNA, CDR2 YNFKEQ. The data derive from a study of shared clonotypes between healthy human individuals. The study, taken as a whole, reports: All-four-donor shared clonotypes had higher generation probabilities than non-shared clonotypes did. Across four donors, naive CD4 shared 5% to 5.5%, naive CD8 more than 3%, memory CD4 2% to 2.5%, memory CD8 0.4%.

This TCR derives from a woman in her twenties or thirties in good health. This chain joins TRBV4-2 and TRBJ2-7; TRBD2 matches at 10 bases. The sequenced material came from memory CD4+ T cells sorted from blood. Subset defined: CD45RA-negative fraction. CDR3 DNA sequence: TGTGCCAGCAGCCAAGAGTCGGCTAGCGGGGGTTACGAGCAGTACTTC. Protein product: CASSQESASGGYEQYF.